The entry below describes one T cell receptor beta chain. These data originate in a study of neoadjuvant anti-PD-1 for oral cavity cancer. Clones were read by immunoSEQ multiplex PCR, and TCRdb kept only the in-frame ones, dropping some. This table holds 72,000 or so clones, about 86% found once. Time point: after neoadjuvant nivolumab, at surgical resection. These oral cavity squamous cell carcinomas were HPV-negative and locally advanced. CDR3 length equals 17 residues. Germline CDR1 is KGHSH and CDR2 is LQKENI. Trimming removed 6 bases at V and 4 bases at J, with 24 bases between. The chain couples TRBV18 to TRBJ1-1; maybe TRBD1 (5 bases). The TCR originated in a person between 35 and 79 years old with oral cavity squamous cell carcinoma. The sequencing here drew on PBMCs, taken after nivolumab (anti-PD-1) treatment. The CDR3 reads CASSQVNQGSRGTEAFF. The CDR3 DNA sequence: TGTGCCAGCTCCCAAGTGAACCAAGGTTCGAGGGGCACTGAAGCTTTCTTT.